Below are 24 T cell receptor beta chains sequenced from a single sample in a study of cytomegalovirus exposure and HLA in healthy donors. It was with 60 Vbeta and 13 Jbeta primers that the PCR ran. The repertoire was sequenced with immunoSEQ multiplex PCR; TCRdb's copy has only in-frame clones and lacks some. The sample comprises tens of thousands of clones, more than 60% of which are singletons, and approximately 2% rests with the top ten. The sample taken for sequencing was PBMCs. Receptors were obtained from a man aged 40-49 years in good health and CMV-seronegative.

V is TRBV7-3 and J is TRBJ2-5, with 8 bases lining up with TRBD2. V lost 5 bases to trimming and J lost 7 bases; unmatched junction nucleotides: 9. CDR3 length: 14 amino acids. Looked up from germline, CDR1 is SGHTA and CDR2 is FQGTGA. CDR3 coding DNA: TGTGCCAGCAGCCCCGGGGGGGACCGGGCGACCCAGTACTTC. This codes for CASSPGGDRATQYF. Full variable domain (missing parts from reference TRBV7-3 and TRBJ2-5): GAGVSQTPSNKVTEKGKYVELRCDPISGHTALYWYRQSLGQGPEFLIYFQGTGAADDSGLPNDRFFAVRPEGSVSTLKIQRTERGDSAVYLCASSPGGDRATQYFGPGTRLLVL.

The rearrangement joins TRBV28 to TRBJ1-1; weak D call: TRBD1 (6 bases). The CDR3 covers 14 residues. Germline CDR1 and CDR2: MDHEN and SYDVKM. Trimming stripped 5 bases from V and 4 bases from J, with 14 bases between. Here the CDR3 DNA reads TGTGCCAGCAGTCCCCTAGGGGGTGGCACTGAAGCTTTCTTT. It yields the protein CASSPLGGGTEAFF.

The chain joins TRBV25-1 to TRBJ2-3; tentatively, D is TRBD2 (5 bases). The CDR3 spans 18 residues. The germline CDR1 and CDR2 sequences are MGHDK and SYGVNS. Between the trimmed V and J ends, which lost 1 base and 0 bases, there was a span of 17 bases. CDR3: CASSEFTGGQTSTDTQYF. Here the CDR3 DNA reads TGTGCCAGCAGTGAATTTACCGGCGGGCAGACTAGCACAGATACGCAGTATTTT.

In this sample, this clone turned up a few times. The chain is built from TRBV28 and TRBJ2-3; 15 bases match TRBD2. CDR1 is MDHEN and CDR2 is SYDVKM in the germline V gene. V shed 5 bases and J 0 bases; nucleotides not matched to a gene: 9. This CDR3 contains 19 residues. Here the CDR3 reads CASSGRGLAGGTSTDTQYF. The CDR3, as DNA: TGTGCCAGCAGTGGAAGGGGACTAGCGGGAGGTACTAGCACAGATACGCAGTATTTT.

The chain joins TRBV11-2 to TRBJ2-1; possible D gene TRBD2, 6 bases. The CDR3 contains 13 residues. V lost 3 bases and J lost 9, with 12 bases in between. Germline-derived CDR1 and CDR2 are SGHAT and FQNNGV. Here the CDR3 reads CASSFVFGSEQFF. The DNA of the CDR3 is TGTGCCAGCAGCTTTGTCTTCGGGAGTGAGCAGTTCTTC. The full variable domain, in which reference TRBV11-2 and TRBJ2-1 provide the parts outside the CDR3, is EAGVAQSPRYKIIEKRQSVAFWCNPISGHATLYWYQQILGQGPKLLIQFQNNGVVDDSQLPKDRFSAERLKGVDSTLKIQPAKLEDSAVYLCASSFVFGSEQFFGPGTRLTVL.

This chain links TRBV7-9 with TRBJ1-2; D remains unclear. V was clipped by 5 bases and J by 1 base, with 11 bases between them. CDR1 and CDR2 (germline): SEHNR, FQNEAQ (reference sequence). The CDR3 has 14 amino acids. The CDR3 protein is CASSHIPGNYGYTF. The CDR3 nucleotides are TGTGCCAGCAGCCACATTCCGGGTAACTATGGCTACACCTTC.

V usage is TRBV7-8 and J usage is TRBJ1-1; D uncertain. The V end lost 5 bases, the J end lost 4 bases, and 11 bases lay between the germline ends. Germline V gives CDR1 SGHVS, CDR2 FQNEAQ. The CDR3 is 13 amino acids. The CDR3 spells CASSATGSTEAFF. In DNA, the CDR3 is TGTGCCAGCAGCGCGACCGGGAGCACTGAAGCTTTCTTT.

In this sample, this clone turned up once. The J gene is TRBJ1-1, the V gene TRBV7-3, with D tentatively TRBD1 (5 bases). The V end lost 0 bases, the J end lost 4 bases, and 9 bases lay between the germline ends. Germline V gene sequence: CDR1 SGHTA, CDR2 FQGTGA. This CDR3 comprises 14 residues. The CDR3 nucleotides are TGTGCCAGCAGCTTAACTAGGGGCGGCACTGAAGCTTTCTTT. Protein sequence: CASSLTRGGTEAFF.

The gene calls are TRBV6-1 and TRBJ2-6; D remains ambiguous. The CDR3 is made up of 16 amino acids. In germline, CDR1 is MNHNS, CDR2 SASEGT. Deletions cut 3 bases from V and 0 bases from J, with 9 bases between. CDR3 sequence reads: CASSDRSGSGANVLTF. The DNA for the CDR3 is TGTGCCAGCAGTGATCGGTCGGGCTCTGGGGCCAACGTCCTGACTTTC.

The chain employs TRBV28 and TRBJ2-7; D is perhaps TRBD1 (8 bases). The CDR3 is 15 amino acids. The V end lost 6 bases, the J end lost 0 bases, and 15 bases lay between the germline ends. From germline, CDR1 is MDHEN and CDR2 SYDVKM. The CDR3 reads CASSPGGGSSYEQYF. The CDR3 DNA reads as TGTGCCAGCAGCCCAGGGGGCGGGAGCTCCTACGAGCAGTACTTC. Based on the CDR3 plus reference TRBV28 and TRBJ2-7, the full variable domain is DVKVTQSSRYLVKRTGEKVFLECVQDMDHENMFWYRQDPGLGLRLIYFSYDVKMKEKGDIPEGYSVSREKKERFSLILESASTNQTSMYLCASSPGGGSSYEQYFGPGTRLTVT.

V gene TRBV14 combines with J gene TRBJ2-7; D is undetermined. The CDR3 is 12 amino acids. CDR1 and CDR2 from the germline V gene are SGHDN and FVKESK. V shed 3 bases and J shed 6 bases, with 9 bases lying between them. The CDR3 region has the DNA TGTGCCAGCAGCCATGGGCAGATCGAGCAGTACTTC. It specifies CASSHGQIEQYF.

V and J are TRBV5-6 and TRBJ2-6; no clear D gene. The germline V and J ends were trimmed by 5 bases and 0 bases, with 21 bases remaining between them. The CDR3 extends over 19 amino acids. The germline CDR1 and CDR2 sequences are SGHDT and YYEEEE. The DNA for the CDR3 is TGTGCCAGCAGAGTGTTCCGTGACATGCCGATCTCTGGGGCCAACGTCCTGACTTTC. Its protein product is CASRVFRDMPISGANVLTF. Complete variable domain (other parts from reference TRBV5-6 and TRBJ2-6): DAGVTQSPTHLIKTRGQQVTLRCSPKSGHDTVSWYQQALGQGPQFIFQYYEEEERQRGNFPDRFSGHQFPNYSSELNVNALLLGDSALYLCASRVFRDMPISGANVLTFGAGSRLTVL.

In its sample, this clone was seen once. The rearrangement links TRBV27 to TRBJ2-1; TRBD1 aligns across 7 bases. Unmatched junction bases numbered 9, after V lost 8 bases and J lost 2 bases. CDR3 length: 15 residues. The germline gives CDR1 MNHEY, CDR2 SMNVEV (reference sequence). CDR3 protein: CASRKGQNTYNEQFF. In nucleotides, the CDR3 is TGTGCCAGCCGAAAGGGACAGAATACCTACAATGAGCAGTTCTTC.

The table lists this clone with a few counts. The V and J genes are TRBV27 and TRBJ2-6; D not certain. V lost 3 bases and J 0 bases, leaving 21 bases between the germline ends. Germline V gene data show CDR1 as MNHEY and CDR2 as SMNVEV (reference sequence). This CDR3 spans 20 amino acids. CDR3 DNA: TGTGCCAGCAGTTTCTCCTCCAGGTCAGACCCGCTCTCTGGGGCCAACGTCCTGACTTTC. Translated, it gives CASSFSSRSDPLSGANVLTF.

This chain uses TRBV9 with TRBJ2-7, with TRBD2 identical over 11 bases. The CDR3 has 15 residues. Germline V lookup: CDR1 SGDLS, CDR2 YYNGEE. V was clipped by 4 bases and J by 3 bases; unmatched bases: 6. CDR3 bases: TGTGCCAGCAGCCCTACTAGCGGGAGTATCTACGAGCAGTACTTC. It yields the protein CASSPTSGSIYEQYF. Full variable domain (missing parts from reference TRBV9 and TRBJ2-7): DSGVTQTPKHLITATGQRVTLRCSPRSGDLSVYWYQQSLDQGLQFLIQYYNGEERAKGNILERFSAQQFPDLHSELNLSSLELGDSALYFCASSPTSGSIYEQYFGPGTRLTVT.

V and J are TRBV6-6 and TRBJ2-6; D remains unclear. This CDR3 comprises 13 residues. Germline V gene data show CDR1 as MNHNY and CDR2 as SVGAGI (reference sequence). The germline V and J ends were trimmed by 8 bases and 3 bases, with 8 bases remaining between them. The chain's CDR3 is CASGRYGANVLTF. In DNA, the CDR3 is TGTGCCAGCGGCCGATATGGGGCCAACGTCCTGACTTTC.

This clone was seen just once. J is TRBJ2-1 and V is TRBV5-1, with unresolved D. Trimming stripped 2 bases from V and 0 bases from J, with 9 bases between. Germline V gives CDR1 SGHRS, CDR2 YFSETQ. The CDR3 extends over 15 amino acids. CDR3 nucleotides: TGCGCCAGCAGCTTCGAGAGTATCTCCTACAATGAGCAGTTCTTC. This sequence encodes CASSFESISYNEQFF.

This sequence joins TRBV19 and TRBJ2-1; 11 bases line up with TRBD2. The ends lost 5 bases at V and 4 bases at J; junction bases unmatched: 7. Germline V gene sequence: CDR1 LNHDA, CDR2 SQIVND (reference sequence). CDR3 length: 16 residues. The CDR3 DNA reads as TGTGCCAGTAGTTTACTTAGCGGGGGGGCATACAATGAGCAGTTCTTC. It codes for CASSLLSGGAYNEQFF.

The genes are TRBV7-3 and TRBJ2-3; possibly TRBD2 for D (6 bases). Trimming shortened V by 1 base and J by 4 bases, and 12 bases separated the two germline ends. Germline assignment: CDR1 SGHTA and CDR2 FQGTGA. CDR3 length: 15 amino acids. CDR3 sequence: CASSLSGNQADTQYF. The CDR3 coding sequence is TGTGCCAGCAGCTTAAGCGGGAATCAGGCAGATACGCAGTATTTT.

The chain has TRBV5-1 and TRBJ1-1; D remains ambiguous. V was pared by 5 bases and J by 3 bases, with 14 bases between. The CDR3 runs 14 residues. The germline V gene encodes CDR1 SGHRS and CDR2 YFSETQ. The CDR3 reads CASRAGDPDTEAFF. CDR3 nucleotides: TGCGCCAGCAGGGCCGGAGACCCAGACACTGAAGCTTTCTTT.

The rearrangement uses TRBV18 and TRBJ2-2; TRBD1 is a possible D gene (6 bases). CDR3 length: 13 residues. V was pared by 3 bases and J by 5 bases, with 7 bases between. The V gene's germline CDR1 is KGHSH and CDR2 LQKENI. CDR3 nucleotides: TGTGCCAGCTCACCTCAGGGGACCGGGGAGCTGTTTTTT. Protein product: CASSPQGTGELFF.

The chain has TRBV7-9 and TRBJ1-2; D unresolved. The CDR3 runs 14 residues. V shed 1 base and J shed 2 bases, with 8 bases lying between them. The germline gives CDR1 SEHNR, CDR2 FQNEAQ (reference sequence). The CDR3 bases are TGTGCCAGCAGCTTAGGGACTAGCAACTATGGCTACACCTTC. This encodes CASSLGTSNYGYTF.

The chain couples TRBV30 to TRBJ2-6; 12 nucleotides match TRBD1. The germline CDR1 and CDR2 sequences are GTSNPN and SVGIG (reference sequence). CDR3 size: 16 residues. The ends lost 5 bases at V and 0 bases at J; junction bases unmatched: 2. CDR3 coding DNA: TGTGCCTGGGGGACAGGGGGCGGCTCTGGGGCCAACGTCCTGACTTTC. It specifies CAWGTGGGSGANVLTF.

The CDR3 sequence is CASSLGGSGQETQYF. CDR3 bases: TGCGCCAGCAGCTTGGGCGGGAGCGGTCAAGAGACCCAGTACTTC. The chain is built from TRBV5-1 and TRBJ2-5; 7 bases fit TRBD2. In germline, CDR1 is SGHRS, CDR2 YFSETQ. This CDR3 has 15 amino acids. The V segment lost 0 bases and the J segment 2 bases; nucleotides outside the gene matches: 4.